The clone carrying this T cell receptor (beta chain) was found many times. What it recognizes is unknown. The data belong to a study of tumor-infiltrating lymphocytes in primary liver carcinoma. Across the study: The yield of productive TCRbeta reads per sample was roughly 3.5 to 7.13 million and was similar across tissue types.

Without any cell sorting, about 20-31 mg of bulk tissue yielded co-extracted RNA and DNA. There were only treatment-naive patients, all with chronic HBV infection. Samples came from superior, inferior, lateral poles and tumor centre. From 400 to 500 ng total RNA, TCR beta cDNA was generated with a primer in the constant region. Three nested multiplex PCR rounds of slightly modified ARM-PCR generated TCR beta libraries. From the multiplex PCR reads, TCRdb called clonotypes with MiXCR, one entry per CDR3 protein. Here the sample spans 50,000 to 70,000 distinct CDR3 sequences, less than 75% being singletons. Broader study findings: Only about 7.5-24% of top clones showed up in all five tumor regions.

The specimen sequenced was liver tumor tissue from sampling region 2. Subset described: tumor region T2, inferior pole. This receptor was obtained from a middle-aged man with primary liver carcinoma and hepatitis B virus infection.

As DNA, the CDR3 is TGTGCCAGCAGTTCCCGGAGGGAGCTGTTTTTT. Its protein is CASSSRRELFF. The V gene is TRBV12-3 or TRBV12-4, the J gene TRBJ2-2, with unresolved D. CDR3 length: 11 residues. Trimming took 4 bases from V and 9 from J, leaving 6 bases between them.